This TCR beta chain comes out of a study of shared clonotypes between healthy human individuals. Study-wide context: The study enrolled a couple of women and three men aged 18 to 49.

V was shortened by 6 bases and J by 2 bases, with 4 bases between the two germline ends. The germline V gene has CDR1 MNHEY and CDR2 SMNVEV (reference sequence). CDR3 length: 12 amino acids. The data were produced by immunoSEQ multiplex PCR, yet TCRdb's version contains in-frame clones alone and is incomplete. The sample has roughly 490,000 clones; around 80% are singletons. As to this clone: The same CDR3 can be traced to other DNA sequences in this sample.

What was sequenced was PBMCs. The chain employs TRBV27 and TRBJ2-2; D is unresolved. The sequence was collected from a woman aged 40-49 years in good health. Some clones in this sample may be carry-over from other donors' samples. The CDR3: CASSLNTGELFF. CDR3 sequence (DNA): TGTGCCAGCAGCCTCAACACCGGGGAGCTGTTTTTT.